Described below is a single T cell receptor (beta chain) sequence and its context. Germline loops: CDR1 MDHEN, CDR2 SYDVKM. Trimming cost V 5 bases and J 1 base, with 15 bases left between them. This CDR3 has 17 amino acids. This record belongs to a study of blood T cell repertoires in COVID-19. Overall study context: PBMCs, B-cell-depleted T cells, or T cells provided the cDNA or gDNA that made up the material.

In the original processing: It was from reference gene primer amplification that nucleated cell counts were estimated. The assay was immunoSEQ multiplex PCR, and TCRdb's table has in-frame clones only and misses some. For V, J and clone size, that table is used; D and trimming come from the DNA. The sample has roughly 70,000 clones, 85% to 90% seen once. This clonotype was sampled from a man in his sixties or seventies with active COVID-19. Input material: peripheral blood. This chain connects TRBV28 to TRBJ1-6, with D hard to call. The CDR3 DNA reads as TGTGCCAGCAGTCCCGCCGGAGGGAGGTCCTATAATTCACCCCTCCACTTT. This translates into CASSPAGGRSYNSPLHF. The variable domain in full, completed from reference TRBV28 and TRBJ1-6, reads DVKVTQSSRYLVKRTGEKVFLECVQDMDHENMFWYRQDPGLGLRLIYFSYDVKMKEKGDIPEGYSVSREKKERFSLILESASTNQTSMYLCASSPAGGRSYNSPLHFGNGTRLTVT.